This TCR beta chain appears in the sequencing data of a study of blood T cells in healthy people across ages. Combining a sample-barcoded 5' primer with a J-beta primer mix, a second PCR ran for roughly 6 to 12 cycles. TCRdb re-called the 5' RACE reads with MiXCR, one entry per CDR3 protein. The sample comprises fewer than 650,000 distinct CDR3 sequences, over 25% of which are singletons, and approximately 3.5% rests with the top ten. Remarks on this clonotype: The antigen remains unidentified.

Study conclusions and caveats: Investigators treated diversity estimates from one million T cells as underestimates.

Germline V gene data show CDR1 as LGHNA and CDR2 as YSLEER. V was clipped by 1 base and J by 8 bases, with 12 bases between them. The CDR3 has 14 residues. The sample was also linked to a second study, of T cells of mothers and their children. Per that study: Both sample barcodes and 2-4 random nucleotides came from the M1S primer of the second PCR.

Sequencing used blood. The TCR originated in a boy younger than 10 in good health. The chain recombines TRBV4-3 with TRBJ1-3; the D is unclear. The CDR3 sequence: CASSQGGRGDTIYF. CDR3 nucleotides: TGCGCCAGCAGCCAAGGCGGCCGGGGAGACACCATATATTTT.